In its sample, the clone carrying this TCR beta chain was seen once. The antigen remains unidentified. Germline assignment: CDR1 SGDLS and CDR2 YYNGEE. The V end lost 0 bases, the J end lost 3 bases, and 10 bases lay between the germline ends. There are 14 residues in the CDR3. This sample stems from a study of T cell responses to AZD1222 COVID-19 vaccine. This table comes from immunoSEQ multiplex PCR, and its TCRdb copy is limited to in-frame clones, with some not included. The data hold around 130,000 clones, with around 88% observed a single time. Study-level points and caveats: Spike-specific TCR breadth rose after two AZD1222 doses, and depth rose as well.

The TCR was taken from an adult in good health. Sequences were derived from peripheral blood, sampled on day 0 of AZD1222 vaccination. The rearrangement uses TRBV9 and TRBJ2-7; D not certain. The CDR3 sequence: CASSVGQVSYEQYF. The DNA for the CDR3 is TGTGCCAGCAGCGTAGGTCAGGTCAGCTACGAGCAGTACTTC.